This entry lists 29 T cell receptor beta chains sequenced from one sample in a study of shared clonotypes between healthy human individuals. Using immunoSEQ multiplex PCR, the repertoire was profiled, and TCRdb retains in-frame clones only, with some absent. The data contain 2 million to 2.5 million clones, around 95% of them singletons. The sample was naive CD4+ T cells sorted from blood. Subset reported: CD45RA+ positively selected. The receptors shown here come from a man aged 18 to 29 in good health.

The chain couples TRBV7-9 to TRBJ2-7; 8 nucleotides align to TRBD2. This CDR3 comprises 16 residues. V lost 4 bases and J lost 0; bases outside the gene matches: 8. Germline V gene data show CDR1 as SEHNR and CDR2 as FQNEAQ (reference sequence). The CDR3 DNA reads TGTGCCAGCAGCTCCCCCCGCGGGAGGACCTCCTACGAGCAGTACTTC. Amino acids: CASSSPRGRTSYEQYF. The whole variable domain, remainder taken from reference TRBV7-9 and TRBJ2-7, is DTGVSQNPRHKITKRGQNVTFRCDPISEHNRLYWYRQTLGQGPEFLTYFQNEAQLEKSRLLSDRFSAERPKGSFSTLEIQRTEQGDSAMYLCASSSPRGRTSYEQYFGPGTRLTVT.

This sequence joins TRBV25-1 and TRBJ2-4, with D possibly matching TRBD1 (6 bases). V dropped 4 bases and J dropped 0 bases, with 16 bases sitting between them. Germline values: CDR1 MGHDK, CDR2 SYGVNS. The CDR3 spans 17 residues. CDR3: CASSAGDPYSAKNIQYF. The DNA for the CDR3 is TGTGCCAGCAGTGCAGGGGATCCCTATTCAGCCAAAAACATTCAGTACTTC.

This rearrangement joins TRBV5-1 to TRBJ2-2, with TRBD2 matching over 11 bases. CDR1 is SGHRS and CDR2 is YFSETQ in the germline V gene. V lost 3 bases, J lost 5 bases, and 3 bases stayed unmatched. There are 15 residues in the CDR3. Here the CDR3 DNA reads TGCGCCAGCAGCTCCCCTAGCGGGGGGACCGGGGAGCTGTTTTTT. Translated: CASSSPSGGTGELFF.

V is TRBV2 and J is TRBJ2-7; D is perhaps TRBD1 or TRBD2 (5 bases each). The CDR3 loop spans 14 amino acids. CDR1 is SNHLY and CDR2 is FYNNEI in the germline V gene. V dropped 6 bases and J dropped 2 bases, with 14 bases sitting between them. The CDR3 protein is CASRTETGTYEQYF. In DNA form, the CDR3 reads TGTGCCAGCAGGACAGAGACGGGAACCTACGAGCAGTACTTC.

V is TRBV5-1 and J is TRBJ2-5; D might be TRBD1 or TRBD2, each matching 5 bases. V was clipped by 5 bases and J by 2 bases, with 16 bases between them. The CDR3 is made up of 15 amino acids. The germline CDR1 and CDR2 sequences are SGHRS and YFSETQ. CDR3 sequence: CASRLPRDGQETQYF. CDR3 DNA: TGCGCCAGCAGGCTCCCTCGGGACGGGCAAGAGACCCAGTACTTC. Combining the CDR3 with reference TRBV5-1 and TRBJ2-5 gives the whole variable domain KAGVTQTPRYLIKTRGQQVTLSCSPISGHRSVSWYQQTPGQGLQFLFEYFSETQRNKGNFPGRFSGRQFSNSRSEMNVSTLELGDSALYLCASRLPRDGQETQYFGPGTRLLVL.

The chain carries TRBV27 and TRBJ2-3; D is perhaps TRBD1 (6 bases). The V gene's germline CDR1 is MNHEY and CDR2 SMNVEV (reference sequence). Trimming took off 6 bases at V and 4 bases at J, with 11 bases between the two ends. This CDR3 is built from 13 residues. The CDR3 reads CASRLQGSDTQYF. CDR3 nucleotides: TGTGCCAGCAGACTTCAGGGGTCAGATACGCAGTATTTT.

The chain links TRBV6-5 to TRBJ2-5; TRBD1 might be the D (5 bases). This CDR3 comprises 13 residues. Trimming took off 4 bases at V and 2 bases at J, with 8 bases between the two ends. Germline V lookup: CDR1 MNHEY, CDR2 SVGAGI. DNA for the CDR3: TGTGCCAGCAGTTCCAGGGAACAAGAGACCCAGTACTTC. Protein: CASSSREQETQYF.

The chain carries TRBV7-2 and TRBJ2-2; D might be TRBD1 (5 bases). V lost 5 bases and J 10 bases, leaving 17 bases between the germline ends. Germline V gives CDR1 SGHTA, CDR2 FQGNSA. The CDR3 is 14 amino acids. CDR3 sequence reads: CASSLDQGIPELFF. The CDR3 DNA sequence: TGTGCCAGCAGCCTAGACCAGGGAATTCCGGAGCTGTTTTTT.

The chain recombines TRBV19 with TRBJ2-7, with 8 bases fitting TRBD1. V lost 6 bases and J lost 6; bases outside the gene matches: 7. The CDR3 sequence is 13 residues long. Germline values: CDR1 LNHDA, CDR2 SQIVND (reference sequence). The CDR3 reads CASRRQGIGEQYF. The CDR3 coding sequence is TGTGCCAGTAGGAGACAGGGGATCGGCGAGCAGTACTTC.

The chain has TRBV6-1 and TRBJ1-4; D is undetermined. The CDR3 consists of 16 residues. CDR1 and CDR2 (germline): MNHNS, SASEGT. The germline V and J ends were trimmed by 1 base and 5 bases, with 14 bases remaining between them. DNA for the CDR3: TGTGCCAGCAGTGAAGGCAGCAACGCGGGGAATGAAAAACTGTTTTTT. This gives the protein CASSEGSNAGNEKLFF.

This clone was counted a single time. V is TRBV5-1 and J is TRBJ2-7, with unresolved D. The CDR3 sequence is 15 residues long. Germline assignment: CDR1 SGHRS and CDR2 YFSETQ. V lost 0 bases to trimming and J lost 4 bases, with 14 bases between them. The CDR3 reads CASSLAVPGPYEQYF. The CDR3 region has the DNA TGCGCCAGCAGCTTGGCGGTCCCTGGGCCATACGAGCAGTACTTC.

Worth noting for this clone: Different DNA sequences within this sample yield the same CDR3. V usage is TRBV11-2 and J usage is TRBJ2-1, with 10 bases identical to TRBD2. The CDR3 covers 16 residues. The V and J ends lost 2 bases and 1 base, in that order; junction bases with no gene match: 2. Per the germline V gene, CDR1 is SGHAT and CDR2 is FQNNGV. CDR3 residues: CASSLLAGGSYNEQFF. In DNA, the CDR3 is TGTGCCAGCAGCTTATTAGCGGGAGGATCCTACAATGAGCAGTTCTTC.

V and J are TRBV2 and TRBJ2-7; 16 nucleotides line up with TRBD2. The J segment lost 6 bases and the V segment lost 4 bases, leaving 6 bases of the junction unmatched. The CDR3 has 16 amino acids. Germline V gene sequence: CDR1 SNHLY, CDR2 FYNNEI. CDR3 DNA: TGTGCCAGCAGTGCCGGGACTAGCGGGAGGGCCGGCGAGCAGTACTTC. This codes for CASSAGTSGRAGEQYF.

This rearrangement joins TRBV28 to TRBJ1-1, with unresolved D. The CDR3 covers 13 residues. Germline CDR1 is MDHEN and CDR2 is SYDVKM. The V end was cut by 3 bases, the J end by 11 bases, with 16 bases between. In DNA form, the CDR3 reads TGTGCCAGCAGTTTTGGTCTTGGATCGACGGCTTTCTTT. Translated, it gives CASSFGLGSTAFF.

CDR3 coding DNA: TGTGCCAGCAGCTTAGAAGTCGGGGGATCTAACTATGGCTACACCTTC. Protein product: CASSLEVGGSNYGYTF. The V and J genes are TRBV7-9 and TRBJ1-2; tentative D call: TRBD1 (5 bases). Germline V lookup: CDR1 SEHNR, CDR2 FQNEAQ (reference sequence). The CDR3 consists of 16 residues. Trimming removed 1 base from V and 0 bases from J, with 12 bases in between.

This clone has just one count. The rearrangement uses TRBV7-9 and TRBJ1-2; 7 nucleotides line up with TRBD1. The V segment lost 5 bases and the J segment 5 bases; nucleotides outside the gene matches: 14. The CDR3 is 16 residues long. Germline CDR1 and CDR2: SEHNR and FQNEAQ (reference sequence). The CDR3 DNA is TGTGCCAGCAGCCCCGACAGACAGGGAGGAGGGTATGGCTACACCTTC. Protein sequence: CASSPDRQGGGYGYTF.

The chain is built from TRBV5-1 and TRBJ2-7; 12 bases are a match to TRBD2. The trim removed 1 base at V and 5 bases at J, leaving 10 bases unmatched. The germline CDR1 and CDR2 sequences are SGHRS and YFSETQ. This CDR3 spans 17 amino acids. The CDR3 DNA reads as TGCGCCAGCAGCTTGTGGCCTAGCGGGGGGGCCGGTAACGAGCAGTACTTC. Translating it yields CASSLWPSGGAGNEQYF.

The chain carries TRBV4-1 and TRBJ1-3, with a tentative D call TRBD1 (5 bases). Per germline, CDR1 MGHRA and CDR2 YSYEKL. This CDR3 has 15 amino acids. The V gene lost 1 base and the J gene lost 2 bases, with 9 bases spanning the gap. CDR3 coding DNA: TGCGCCAGCAGCCAAGTCGCAGGGACTGGAAACACCATATATTTT. It encodes CASSQVAGTGNTIYF.

The J gene is TRBJ2-5, the V gene TRBV2; D is perhaps TRBD2 (6 bases). Germline V gene data show CDR1 as SNHLY and CDR2 as FYNNEI. CDR3 length equals 14 residues. Between the trimmed V and J ends, which lost 6 bases and 5 bases, there was a span of 16 bases. The CDR3 loop reads CASRPSEGWETQYF. CDR3 coding DNA: TGTGCCAGCAGACCCTCGGAGGGATGGGAGACCCAGTACTTC.

V gene TRBV6-5 combines with J gene TRBJ2-7; weak D call: TRBD2 (6 bases). With 7 bases removed from V and 12 bases from J, the gap between germline ends came to 16 bases. The CDR3 extends over 11 amino acids. Germline CDR1 and CDR2: MNHEY and SVGAGI. In DNA, the CDR3 is TGTGCCAGCATCGGGGACTCAAGGGCGTACTTC. This translates into CASIGDSRAYF.

In the case of this clone: The sample holds other DNA sequences that translate to the same CDR3. The chain couples TRBV7-2 to TRBJ2-7, with 8 bases identical to TRBD1. The trim removed 5 bases at V and 1 base at J, leaving 4 bases unmatched. This CDR3 comprises 14 residues. Germline loops: CDR1 SGHTA, CDR2 FQGNSA. In DNA form, the CDR3 reads TGTGCCAGCAGCCCCGGGACAGGTTCCTACGAGCAGTACTTC. Its protein product is CASSPGTGSYEQYF.

Here the CDR3 DNA reads TGCGCCAGCAGCTATGGGACTAGCACTAGAGATGAGCAGTTCTTC. It is translated as CASSYGTSTRDEQFF. The chain couples TRBV4-3 to TRBJ2-1; 9 bases align to TRBD2. The length of the CDR3 is 15 residues. CDR1 and CDR2 (germline): LGHNA, YSLEER. V was pared by 5 bases and J by 8 bases, with 10 bases of the junction left unmatched.

This clone was observed once. This sequence joins TRBV5-1 and TRBJ2-2, with TRBD1 as a possible D gene (5 bases). The V gene's germline CDR1 is SGHRS and CDR2 YFSETQ. The CDR3 length is 15 residues. Deletions cut 0 bases from V and 5 bases from J, with 11 bases between. The CDR3 is CASSLVGDGTGELFF. The CDR3 DNA reads TGCGCCAGCAGCTTGGTAGGGGATGGGACCGGGGAGCTGTTTTTT.

Note on this clone: One junction end does not reproduce the germline sequence, and a read error may be involved. This rearrangement joins TRBV6-1 to TRBJ2-7, with D uncertain. The CDR3 extends over 11 amino acids. Per the germline V gene, CDR1 is MNHNS and CDR2 is SASEGT. This CDR3 reads CASSEAMFQNF. CDR3 coding DNA: TGTGCCAGCAGTGAAGCAATGTTCCAGAATTTC.

This clone was detected only once. The CDR3: CASSLGWGQETQYF. CDR3 in DNA: TGTGCCAGCAGCTTGGGGTGGGGGCAAGAGACCCAGTACTTC. This chain uses TRBV5-5 with TRBJ2-5; TRBD1 or TRBD2 may be the D gene (5 bases each). V gave up 0 bases and J gave up 2 bases, with 8 bases separating them. The CDR3 consists of 14 residues. The germline V gene encodes CDR1 SGHKS and CDR2 YYEKEE (reference sequence).

The rearrangement uses TRBV7-2 and TRBJ1-3; the D gene is possibly TRBD1 (5 bases). Germline assignment: CDR1 SGHTA and CDR2 FQGNSA. The CDR3 is 17 amino acids. The V end lost 1 base, the J end lost 2 bases, and 15 bases lay between the germline ends. The CDR3 nucleotides are TGTGCCAGCAGCTTAGAATCCCGTTGGGACGCTGGAAACACCATATATTTT. Amino acid sequence: CASSLESRWDAGNTIYF.

To note about this clone: Mismatch with germline at one junction end may stem from a read error. Here the CDR3 DNA reads TGTGCTAGCAGCTTGGGACCGGGACAAGCCTACGAGCAGTACTTC. Its protein is CASSLGPGQAYEQYF. The V and J genes are TRBV7-7 and TRBJ2-7; D perhaps matches TRBD1 (6 bases). The V gene's germline CDR1 is SSHAT and CDR2 FNYEAQ (reference sequence). This CDR3 is 15 amino acids long.

CDR3 amino acids: CASSPFIWVAGTDTQYF. The CDR3 DNA reads TGTGCCAGCTCGCCGTTCATTTGGGTGGCCGGCACAGATACGCAGTATTTT. This chain joins TRBV18 and TRBJ2-3; D is unclear. This CDR3 comprises 17 residues. CDR1 is KGHSH, CDR2 LQKENI, per germline. V was pared by 6 bases and J by 1 base, with 20 bases between.

V gene TRBV19 combines with J gene TRBJ2-7; the D gene is possibly TRBD1 (6 bases). CDR3 length: 15 amino acids. Trimming removed 4 bases at V and 4 bases at J, with 17 bases between. Germline-derived CDR1 and CDR2 are LNHDA and SQIVND (reference sequence). The CDR3, as DNA: TGTGCCAGTAGTACTTACCAGGGGAAGTTGTACGAGCAGTACTTC. Amino acids: CASSTYQGKLYEQYF.